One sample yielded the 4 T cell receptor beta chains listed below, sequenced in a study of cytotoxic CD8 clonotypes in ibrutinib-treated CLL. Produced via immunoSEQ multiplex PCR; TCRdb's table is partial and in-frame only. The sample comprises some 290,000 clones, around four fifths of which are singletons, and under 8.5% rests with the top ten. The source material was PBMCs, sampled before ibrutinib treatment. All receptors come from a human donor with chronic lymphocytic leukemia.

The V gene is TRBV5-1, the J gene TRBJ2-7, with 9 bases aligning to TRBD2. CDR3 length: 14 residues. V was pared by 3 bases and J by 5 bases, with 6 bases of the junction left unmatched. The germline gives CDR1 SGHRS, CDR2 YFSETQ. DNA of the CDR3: TGCGCCAGCAGCTACGGACTAGCGTTCGACGAGCAGTACTTC. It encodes CASSYGLAFDEQYF.

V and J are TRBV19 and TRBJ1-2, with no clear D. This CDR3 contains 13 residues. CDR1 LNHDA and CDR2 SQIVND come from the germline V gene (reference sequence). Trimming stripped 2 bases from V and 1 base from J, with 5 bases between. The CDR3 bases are TGTGCCAGTAGTATACAAGTTAACTATGGCTACACCTTC. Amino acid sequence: CASSIQVNYGYTF. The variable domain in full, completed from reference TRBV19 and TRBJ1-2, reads DGGITQSPKYLFRKEGQNVTLSCEQNLNHDAMYWYRQDPGQGLRLIYYSQIVNDFQKGDIAEGYSVSREKKESFPLTVTSAQKNPTAFYLCASSIQVNYGYTFGSGTRLTVV.

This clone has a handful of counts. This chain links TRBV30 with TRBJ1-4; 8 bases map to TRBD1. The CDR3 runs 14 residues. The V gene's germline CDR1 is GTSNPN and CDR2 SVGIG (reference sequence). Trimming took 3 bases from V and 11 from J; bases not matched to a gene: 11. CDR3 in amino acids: CAWRDRAYVSKLFF. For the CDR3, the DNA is TGTGCCTGGAGGGACAGGGCCTATGTCTCTAAACTGTTTTTT.

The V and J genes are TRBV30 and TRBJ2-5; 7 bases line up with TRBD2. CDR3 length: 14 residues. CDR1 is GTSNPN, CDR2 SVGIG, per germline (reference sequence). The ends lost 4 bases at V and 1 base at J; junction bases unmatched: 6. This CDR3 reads CAWNLAGVQETQYF. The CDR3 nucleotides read TGTGCCTGGAACCTGGCGGGAGTCCAAGAGACCCAGTACTTC.